Sequencing of this T cell receptor (beta chain) was carried out in a study of CD8+ T cells in alopecia areata. Overall study results and limits: Mice gave a clearer picture of TCR sharing than patients did, possibly for HLA-related reasons. Compared with normal scalp, lesional scalp had higher clonality and more expanded CD8+ clones.

Concerning this clone itself: Its specificity is not known.

Sequencing used cDNA as its template, made by extracting RNA and reverse transcribing it. Assay used: immunoSEQ multiplex PCR; TCRdb lists only in-frame clones, some missing. The table lists more than 95,000 clones, approximately 58% of them singletons, with around 2.8% in the top ten. PBMCs yielded sorted CD4+ and CD8+ T cells. Between the trimmed V and J ends, which lost 4 bases and 2 bases, there was a span of 6 bases. The V gene's germline CDR1 is WSHSY and CDR2 SAAADI. This CDR3 has 12 residues. Sample: CD4+ T cells sorted from blood. This TCR was sampled from a human donor in good health. This chain links TRBV10-2 with TRBJ2-7, with D perhaps matching TRBD2 (6 bases). The CDR3 DNA follows: TGCGCCAGCAGTGCGGGGGCCTACGAGCAGTACTTC. This codes for CASSAGAYEQYF.